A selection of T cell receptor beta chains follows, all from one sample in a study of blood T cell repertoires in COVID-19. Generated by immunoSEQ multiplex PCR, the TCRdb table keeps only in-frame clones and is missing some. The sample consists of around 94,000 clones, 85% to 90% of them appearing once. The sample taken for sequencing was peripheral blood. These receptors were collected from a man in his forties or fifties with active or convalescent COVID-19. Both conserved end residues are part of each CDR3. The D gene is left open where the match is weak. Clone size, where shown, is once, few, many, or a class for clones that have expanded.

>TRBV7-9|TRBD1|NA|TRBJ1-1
TGTGCCAGCAGCTTGATGGGACAGGGTGACACTGAAGCTTTCTTT
CASSLMGQGDTEAFF
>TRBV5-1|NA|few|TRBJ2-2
TGCGCCAGCAGCTTGATGGCTAGCCCTGACACCGGGGAGCTGTTTTTT
CASSLMASPDTGELFF
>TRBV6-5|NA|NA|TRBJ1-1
TGTGCCAGCAGCTTGGGACAGAACACTGAAGCTTTCTTT
CASSLGQNTEAFF
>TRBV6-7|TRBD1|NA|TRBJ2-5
TGTGCCAGCAGTTACTCGAAATTACAGGGGGTGACAGAGACCCAGTACTTC
CASSYSKLQGVTETQYF
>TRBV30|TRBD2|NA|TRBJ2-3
TGTGCCTGGAGTAGTGGTAGCGGGGTCATCACAGATACGCAGTATTTT
CAWSSGSGVITDTQYF
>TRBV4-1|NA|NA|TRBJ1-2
TGCGCCAGCAGCCAAAGCTCAGCCGGGCGGCAGGGCAGACCCATGGGCTACACCTTC
CASSQSSAGRQGRPMGYTF
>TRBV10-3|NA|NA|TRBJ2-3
TGTGCCATCAGTCCCCGGGGGTATAGCACAGATACGCAGTATTTT
CAISPRGYSTDTQYF
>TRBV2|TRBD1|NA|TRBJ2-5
TGTGCCGGTTCAGGGCAGGGGGCTGAGACCCAGTACTTC
CAGSGQGAETQYF
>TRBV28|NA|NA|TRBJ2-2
TGTGCCAGCAGTAGGGGTCTCACGGGCACCGGGGAGCTGTTTTTT
CASSRGLTGTGELFF
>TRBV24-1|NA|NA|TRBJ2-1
TGTGCCTCTATTAGGAACGGACCGAGGGGGGGCAATGAGCAGTTCTTC
CASIRNGPRGGNEQFF